A single sample is the source of the 20 T cell receptor beta chains below, sequenced in a study of cytomegalovirus exposure and HLA in healthy donors. 60 Vbeta and 13 Jbeta primers were used in PCR. TCRdb's table, derived via immunoSEQ multiplex PCR, lists solely in-frame clones and lacks some. The table lists roughly 190,000 clones, 79% of them singletons. Sequencing input: PBMCs. The source is a woman in her fifties or sixties in good health and CMV-seronegative.

Here the CDR3 reads CASSNPGQGNDEQFF. CDR3 DNA: TGTGCCAGCAGTAATCCGGGACAGGGAAACGATGAGCAGTTCTTC. V and J are TRBV6-6 and TRBJ2-1, with 9 bases matching TRBD1. The germline gives CDR1 MNHNY, CDR2 SVGAGI (reference sequence). Losses at the gene ends were 5 bases for V and 8 bases for J; bases not matched to a gene: 10. CDR3 length: 15 amino acids.

The chain uses TRBV18 and TRBJ1-5, with TRBD1 identical over 7 bases. Germline V CDR1 and CDR2: KGHSH, LQKENI. This CDR3 spans 14 amino acids. The V gene end was trimmed by 3 bases and the J gene end by 3 bases; junction bases not matched to a gene: 2. CDR3 amino acids: CASSPGQVNQPQHF. CDR3 DNA: TGTGCCAGCTCACCCGGACAGGTCAATCAGCCCCAGCATTTT. Full variable domain (outside the CDR3, taken from reference TRBV18 and TRBJ1-5): NAGVMQNPRHLVRRRGQEARLRCSPMKGHSHVYWYRQLPEEGLKFMVYLQKENIIDESGMPKERFSAEFPKEGPSILRIQQVVRGDSAAYFCASSPGQVNQPQHFGDGTRLSIL.

The rearrangement joins TRBV5-4 to TRBJ2-1; perhaps TRBD2 as D (5 bases). V lost 4 bases and J lost 8, with 16 bases in between. Germline V lookup: CDR1 SGHNT, CDR2 YYREEE (reference sequence). The CDR3 loop spans 14 amino acids. The CDR3 protein is CASSLWTGTDEQFF. In DNA form, the CDR3 reads TGTGCCAGCAGCCTTTGGACTGGAACCGATGAGCAGTTCTTC.

This clone appeared a single time. The chain has TRBV5-1 and TRBJ2-7; 10 nucleotides align to TRBD2. The CDR3 totals 16 residues. Looked up from germline, CDR1 is SGHRS and CDR2 is YFSETQ. The junction had 6 bases not matched to a gene; V was cut back by 1 base and J by 2 bases. DNA of the CDR3: TGCGCCAGCAGCTTGACCATAGCGGGGGGCACCTACGAGCAGTACTTC. Its protein product is CASSLTIAGGTYEQYF.

The rearrangement uses TRBV10-1 and TRBJ1-2, with D perhaps matching TRBD1 (5 bases). Germline-derived CDR1 and CDR2 are WNHNN and SYGVQD (reference sequence). The CDR3 spans 16 residues. V gave up 2 bases and J gave up 3 bases, with 16 bases separating them. CDR3 in DNA: TGCGCCAGCAGTGAGCTAGGTCTTGCAGGGCACTATGGCTACACCTTC. It is translated as CASSELGLAGHYGYTF.

The chain uses TRBV7-2 and TRBJ1-2; 8 bases map to TRBD1. The junction had 13 bases not matched to a gene; V was cut back by 5 bases and J by 5 bases. This CDR3 contains 16 residues. The germline gives CDR1 SGHTA, CDR2 FQGNSA. CDR3 residues: CASSRGQAISGYGYTF. CDR3 DNA: TGTGCCAGCAGCCGGGGACAGGCCATTAGCGGGTATGGCTACACCTTC.

The table lists this clone with a count of one. The gene calls are TRBV5-1 and TRBJ2-1; TRBD1 matches 7 bases. Germline CDR1 reads SGHRS; CDR2 reads YFSETQ. V lost 2 bases, J lost 5 bases, and 7 bases stayed unmatched. The CDR3 sequence is 15 residues long. The CDR3 reads CASSLQGPGNNEQFF. CDR3 DNA: TGCGCCAGCAGCTTACAGGGGCCTGGGAACAATGAGCAGTTCTTC.

This clone was observed a handful of times. CDR3 loop: CASSSNSASYGYTF. Written as DNA, the CDR3 is TGTGCCAGCAGTTCCAACAGTGCCTCCTATGGCTACACCTTC. The chain has TRBV27 and TRBJ1-2; the D is unclear. CDR3 length: 14 amino acids. V was shortened by 4 bases and J by 4 bases, with 13 bases between the two germline ends. Germline V gene sequence: CDR1 MNHEY, CDR2 SMNVEV (reference sequence).

This chain joins TRBV9 and TRBJ2-2, with D possibly being TRBD2 (5 bases). The CDR3 is 16 residues long. Germline CDR1 and CDR2: SGDLS and YYNGEE. With 2 bases removed from V and 4 bases from J, the gap between germline ends came to 15 bases. CDR3 region: CASSVLAPPPTGELFF. CDR3 in DNA: TGTGCCAGCAGCGTCCTAGCCCCCCCTCCCACCGGGGAGCTGTTTTTT.

This chain connects TRBV10-1 to TRBJ2-1; the D is unclear. V dropped 0 bases and J dropped 9 bases, with 15 bases sitting between them. This CDR3 region has 15 residues. Germline assignment: CDR1 WNHNN and CDR2 SYGVQD (reference sequence). The CDR3 sequence: CASSESWAAQAEQFF. The CDR3 DNA sequence: TGCGCCAGCAGTGAGTCCTGGGCAGCTCAGGCTGAGCAGTTCTTC.

The rearrangement links TRBV10-3 to TRBJ1-4; 8 bases agree with TRBD1. Germline V gene lookup returns CDR1 ENHRY and CDR2 SYGVKD. V lost 6 bases and J lost 7; bases outside the gene matches: 4. The CDR3 contains 13 residues. CDR3 in amino acids: CAISQGAGEKLFF. DNA of the CDR3: TGTGCCATCAGCCAGGGGGCTGGTGAAAAACTGTTTTTT.

The V and J genes are TRBV7-9 and TRBJ1-5, with 7 bases aligning to TRBD1. Germline assignment: CDR1 SEHNR and CDR2 FQNEAQ (reference sequence). V shed 5 bases, J shed 1 base, and the junction held 2 bases outside the gene matches. The CDR3 covers 14 residues. The CDR3 sequence is CASSQGVSNQPQHF. In nucleotides, the CDR3 is TGTGCCAGCAGCCAGGGGGTCAGCAATCAGCCCCAGCATTTT.

This chain links TRBV13 with TRBJ2-7; tentative D call: TRBD1 (6 bases). Germline V gene sequence: CDR1 PRHDT, CDR2 FYEKMQ (reference sequence). The CDR3 runs to 15 residues. V was cut by 3 bases and J by 4 bases, with 16 bases left in between. In DNA form, the CDR3 reads TGTGCCAGCAGCTTCTCGGGACAAGTAGCTTACGAGCAGTACTTC. Protein: CASSFSGQVAYEQYF.

The V call is TRBV27, the J call TRBJ2-7; 11 bases match TRBD2. Per germline, CDR1 MNHEY and CDR2 SMNVEV (reference sequence). Germline trimming cut 5 bases from V and 3 bases from J; bases unmatched to any gene: 6. CDR3 length: 15 amino acids. The CDR3 loop reads CASSITGTSGYEQYF. The CDR3 DNA is TGTGCCAGCAGTATCACCGGGACTAGCGGCTACGAGCAGTACTTC.

The chain carries TRBV7-2 and TRBJ1-4, with a possible D match to TRBD1 (6 bases). The CDR3 spans 14 residues. With 2 bases removed from V and 12 bases from J, the gap between germline ends came to 16 bases. The V gene's germline CDR1 is SGHTA and CDR2 FQGNSA. This CDR3 reads CASSLTGWGRELFF. The CDR3 coding sequence is TGTGCCAGCAGCTTAACAGGGTGGGGTCGGGAACTGTTTTTT.

The V and J genes are TRBV7-7 and TRBJ2-2, with 11 bases fitting TRBD2. This CDR3 contains 15 residues. J lost 4 bases, V lost 8 bases, and 6 bases had no gene match. The V gene's germline CDR1 is SSHAT and CDR2 FNYEAQ (reference sequence). CDR3 nucleotide sequence: TGTGCCAGCCCTAGACTAGCGGGGCGCACCGGGGAGCTGTTTTTT. The encoded protein is CASPRLAGRTGELFF. The complete variable domain, with remaining parts taken from reference TRBV7-7 and TRBJ2-2, reads GAGVSQSPRYKVTKRGQDVTLRCDPISSHATLYWYQQALGQGPEFLTYFNYEAQPDKSGLPSDRFSAERPEGSISTLTIQRTEQRDSAMYRCASPRLAGRTGELFFGEGSRLTVL.

This chain uses TRBV7-3 with TRBJ2-1, with 8 bases identical to TRBD1. The CDR3 consists of 14 residues. Germline CDR1 SGHTA, CDR2 FQGTGA. Trimming removed 5 bases from V and 4 bases from J; junction bases left unmatched: 4. CDR3: CASSPTGAYNEQFF. The CDR3 nucleotides read TGTGCCAGCAGCCCGACAGGGGCTTACAATGAGCAGTTCTTC.

This chain connects TRBV18 to TRBJ2-7, with 7 bases fitting TRBD1. Germline assignment: CDR1 KGHSH and CDR2 LQKENI. J gave up 5 bases and V 4 bases, and 8 bases lay outside the gene matches. This CDR3 comprises 14 residues. The CDR3 sequence: CASSREQGSHEQYF. The DNA for the CDR3 is TGTGCCAGCTCACGGGAACAGGGGTCCCACGAGCAGTACTTC.

The chain links TRBV19 to TRBJ1-2, with D possibly being TRBD1 (5 bases). The CDR3 consists of 12 residues. The V gene lost 2 bases and the J gene lost 8 bases, with 9 bases spanning the gap. CDR1 and CDR2 (germline): LNHDA, SQIVND (reference sequence). The CDR3 nucleotides are TGTGCCAGTAGTATAAGGGGCGCGGGCTACACCTTC. Its protein is CASSIRGAGYTF.

This clone was seen a few times. V gene TRBV7-9 combines with J gene TRBJ1-4; possibly TRBD1 for D (6 bases). In germline, CDR1 is SEHNR, CDR2 FQNEAQ (reference sequence). The CDR3 covers 15 residues. V was shortened by 3 bases and J by 5 bases, with 13 bases between the two germline ends. This CDR3 reads CASSLGQTRNEKLFF. As DNA, the CDR3 is TGTGCCAGCAGCTTGGGACAAACCAGGAATGAAAAACTGTTTTTT.